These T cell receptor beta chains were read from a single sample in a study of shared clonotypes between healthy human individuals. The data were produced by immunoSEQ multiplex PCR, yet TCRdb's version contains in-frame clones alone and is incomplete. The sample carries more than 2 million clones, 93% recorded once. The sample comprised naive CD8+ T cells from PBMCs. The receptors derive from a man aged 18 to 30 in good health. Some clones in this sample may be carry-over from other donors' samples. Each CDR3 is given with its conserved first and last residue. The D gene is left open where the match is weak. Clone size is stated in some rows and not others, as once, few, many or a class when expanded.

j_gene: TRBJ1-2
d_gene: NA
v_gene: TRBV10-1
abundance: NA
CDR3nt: TGCGCCAGCAATCCCTGGGAGGGTAGCTATGGCTACACCTTC
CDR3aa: CASNPWEGSYGYTF

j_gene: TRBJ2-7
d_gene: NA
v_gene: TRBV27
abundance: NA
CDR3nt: TGTGCCAGCAGTTTAAGGGGGGGCGGCAAGCAGTACTTC
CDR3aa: CASSLRGGGKQYF

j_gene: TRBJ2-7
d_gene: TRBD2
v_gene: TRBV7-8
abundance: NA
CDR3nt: TGTGCCAGCAGCTTAGTAGTAGTGGGGGGCAGCGGGAGGGCCTACGAGCAGTACTTC
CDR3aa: CASSLVVVGGSGRAYEQYF

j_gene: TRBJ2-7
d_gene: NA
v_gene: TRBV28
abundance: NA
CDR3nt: TGTGCCAGCAGTTTATGGACCCTTCGAGTTGCGGGAAGTCGGTCCTACGAGCAGTACTTC
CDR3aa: CASSLWTLRVAGSRSYEQYF

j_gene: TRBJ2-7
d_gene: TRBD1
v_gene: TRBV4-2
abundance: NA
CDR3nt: TGTGCCAGCAGCCAACAAACAGGGGCCGAGCAGTACTTC
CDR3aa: CASSQQTGAEQYF

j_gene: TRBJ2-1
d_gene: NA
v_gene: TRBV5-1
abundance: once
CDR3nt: TGCGCCAGCAGATTGGTGGCTAATGAGCAGTTCTTC
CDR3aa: CASRLVANEQFF

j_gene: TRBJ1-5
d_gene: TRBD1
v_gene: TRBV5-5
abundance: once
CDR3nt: TGTGCCAGCAGCTTGGATTCATCCCGAGGACAGGTTAATCAGCCCCAGCATTTT
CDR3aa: CASSLDSSRGQVNQPQHF

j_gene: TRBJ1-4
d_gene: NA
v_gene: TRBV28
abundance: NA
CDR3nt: TGTGCCAGCAGTATACCAGGGGAGGATGAAAAACTGTTTTTT
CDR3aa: CASSIPGEDEKLFF

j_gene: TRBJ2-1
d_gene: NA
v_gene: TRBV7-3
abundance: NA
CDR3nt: TGTGCCACGGGCGCCGGGAATGAGCAGTTCTTC
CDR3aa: CATGAGNEQFF

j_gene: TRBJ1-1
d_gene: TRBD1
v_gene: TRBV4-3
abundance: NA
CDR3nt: TGCGCCAGCAGCCAGGACAGGGTGAACACTGAAGCTTTCTTT
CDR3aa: CASSQDRVNTEAFF